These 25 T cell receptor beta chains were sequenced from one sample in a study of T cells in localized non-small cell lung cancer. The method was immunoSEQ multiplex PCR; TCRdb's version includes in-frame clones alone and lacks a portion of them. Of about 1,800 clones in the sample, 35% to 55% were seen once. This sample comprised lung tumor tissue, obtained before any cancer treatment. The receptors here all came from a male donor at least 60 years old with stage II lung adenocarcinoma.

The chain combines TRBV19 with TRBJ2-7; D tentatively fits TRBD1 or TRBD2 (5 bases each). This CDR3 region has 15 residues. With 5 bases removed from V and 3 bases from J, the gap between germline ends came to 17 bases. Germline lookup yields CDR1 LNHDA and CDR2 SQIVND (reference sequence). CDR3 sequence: CASSSLEGWDYEQYF. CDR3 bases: TGTGCCAGTAGTTCACTCGAGGGGTGGGACTACGAGCAGTACTTC.

This CDR3 reads CASSGASGMGDIQYF. The CDR3 bases are TGTGCCAGCAGTGGTGCTAGCGGGATGGGGGACATTCAGTACTTC. The rearrangement uses TRBV9 and TRBJ2-4, with 9 bases that match TRBD2. Germline V lookup: CDR1 SGDLS, CDR2 YYNGEE. The CDR3 consists of 15 residues. The V and J ends lost 5 bases and 8 bases, in that order; junction bases with no gene match: 11.

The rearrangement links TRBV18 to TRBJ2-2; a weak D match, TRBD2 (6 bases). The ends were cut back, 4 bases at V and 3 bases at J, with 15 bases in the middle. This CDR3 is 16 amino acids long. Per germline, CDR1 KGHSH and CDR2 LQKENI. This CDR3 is CASSRLLGGDTGELFF. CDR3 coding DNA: TGTGCCAGCTCACGGCTCCTCGGAGGGGACACCGGGGAGCTGTTTTTT.

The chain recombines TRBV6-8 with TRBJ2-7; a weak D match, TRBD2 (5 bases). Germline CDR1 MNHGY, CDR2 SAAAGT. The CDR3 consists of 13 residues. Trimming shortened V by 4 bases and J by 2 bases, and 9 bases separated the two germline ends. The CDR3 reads CASSSPGTYEQYF. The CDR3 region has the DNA TGTGCCAGCAGTTCTCCGGGGACCTACGAGCAGTACTTC.

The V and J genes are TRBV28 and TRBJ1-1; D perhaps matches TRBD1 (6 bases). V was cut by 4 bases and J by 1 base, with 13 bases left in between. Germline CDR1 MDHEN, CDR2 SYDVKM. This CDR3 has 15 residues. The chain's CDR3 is CASSSRSGENTEAFF. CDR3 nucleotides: TGTGCCAGCAGTTCCAGGTCAGGGGAGAACACTGAAGCTTTCTTT.

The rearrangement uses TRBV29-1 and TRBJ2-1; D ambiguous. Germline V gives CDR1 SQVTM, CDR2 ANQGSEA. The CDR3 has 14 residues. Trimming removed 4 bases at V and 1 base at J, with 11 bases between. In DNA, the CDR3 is TGCAGCGTTGGGGGTACTGCTTCCTACAATGAGCAGTTCTTC. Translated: CSVGGTASYNEQFF.

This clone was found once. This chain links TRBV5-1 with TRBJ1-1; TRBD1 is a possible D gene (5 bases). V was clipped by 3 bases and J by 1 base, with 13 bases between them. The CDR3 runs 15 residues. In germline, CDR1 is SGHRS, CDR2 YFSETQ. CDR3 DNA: TGCGCCAGCAGCTCCGGGAGAGGGGCGAACACTGAAGCTTTCTTT. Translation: CASSSGRGANTEAFF.

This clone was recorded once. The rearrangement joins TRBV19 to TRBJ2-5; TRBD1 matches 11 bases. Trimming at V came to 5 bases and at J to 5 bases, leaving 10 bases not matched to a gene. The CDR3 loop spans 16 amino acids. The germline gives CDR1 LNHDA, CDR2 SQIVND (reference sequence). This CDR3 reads CASSERTGGLKETQYF. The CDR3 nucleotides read TGTGCCAGTAGTGAACGGACAGGGGGCCTGAAGGAGACCCAGTACTTC.

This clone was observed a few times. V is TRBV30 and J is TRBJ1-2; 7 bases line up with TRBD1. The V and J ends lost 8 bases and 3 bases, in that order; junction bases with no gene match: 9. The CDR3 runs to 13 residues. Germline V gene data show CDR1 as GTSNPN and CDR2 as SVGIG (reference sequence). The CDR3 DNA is TGTGCCGCCAAAAGGGACAGCGACTATGGCTACACCTTC. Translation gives CAAKRDSDYGYTF. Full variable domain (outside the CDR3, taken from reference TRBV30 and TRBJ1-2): SQTIHQWPATLVQPVGSPLSLECTVEGTSNPNLYWYRQAAGRGLQLLFYSVGIGQISSEVPQNLSASRPQDRQFILSSKKLLLSDSGFYLCAAKRDSDYGYTFGSGTRLTVV.

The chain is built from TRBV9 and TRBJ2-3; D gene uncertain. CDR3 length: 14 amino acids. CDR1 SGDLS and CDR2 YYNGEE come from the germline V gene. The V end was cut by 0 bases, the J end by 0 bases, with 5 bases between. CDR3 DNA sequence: TGTGCCAGCAGCGTAGAGCCCAGCACAGATACGCAGTATTTT. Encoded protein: CASSVEPSTDTQYF.

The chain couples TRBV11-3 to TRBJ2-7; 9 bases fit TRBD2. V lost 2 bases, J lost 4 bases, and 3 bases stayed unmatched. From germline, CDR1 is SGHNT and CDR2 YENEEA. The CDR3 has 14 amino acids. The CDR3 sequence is CASSLSREGYEQYF. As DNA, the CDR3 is TGTGCCAGCAGCTTATCGCGGGAGGGATACGAGCAGTACTTC. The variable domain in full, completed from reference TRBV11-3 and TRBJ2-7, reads EAGVVQSPRYKIIEKKQPVAFWCNPISGHNTLYWYLQNLGQGPELLIRYENEEAVDDSQLPKDRFSAERLKGVDSTLKIQPAELGDSAVYLCASSLSREGYEQYFGPGTRLTVT.

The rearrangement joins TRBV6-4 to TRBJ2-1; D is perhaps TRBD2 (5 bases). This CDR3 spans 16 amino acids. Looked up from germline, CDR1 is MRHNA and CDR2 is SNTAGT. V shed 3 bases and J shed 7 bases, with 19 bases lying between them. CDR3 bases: TGTGCCAGCAGTGAAGTATGGAGGCAGTCTGGGAATGAGCAGTTCTTC. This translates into CASSEVWRQSGNEQFF.

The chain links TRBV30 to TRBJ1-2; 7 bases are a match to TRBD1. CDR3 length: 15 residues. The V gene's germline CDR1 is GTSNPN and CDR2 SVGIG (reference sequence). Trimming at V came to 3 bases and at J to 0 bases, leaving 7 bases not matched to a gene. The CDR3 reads CAWRVTGATNYGYTF. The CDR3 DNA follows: TGTGCCTGGAGGGTTACAGGGGCGACTAACTATGGCTACACCTTC. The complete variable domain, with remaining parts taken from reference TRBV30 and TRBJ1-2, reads SQTIHQWPATLVQPVGSPLSLECTVEGTSNPNLYWYRQAAGRGLQLLFYSVGIGQISSEVPQNLSASRPQDRQFILSSKKLLLSDSGFYLCAWRVTGATNYGYTFGSGTRLTVV.

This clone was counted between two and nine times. The CDR3 nucleotides are TGTGCCAGCAGCTTGGCAGGGGGCGCGAGGGAGCAGTACTTC. Protein sequence: CASSLAGGAREQYF. The V call is TRBV11-3, the J call TRBJ2-7; 8 nucleotides line up with TRBD1. Germline CDR1 SGHNT, CDR2 YENEEA. The CDR3 consists of 14 residues. V lost 3 bases to trimming and J lost 7 bases; unmatched junction nucleotides: 8.

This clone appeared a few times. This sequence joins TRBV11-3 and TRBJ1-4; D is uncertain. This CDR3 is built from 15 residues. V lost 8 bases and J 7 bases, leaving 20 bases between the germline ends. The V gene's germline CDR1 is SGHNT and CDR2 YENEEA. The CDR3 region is CASSSLRGAGEKLFF. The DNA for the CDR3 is TGTGCCAGCTCCTCTTTAAGAGGCGCGGGTGAAAAACTGTTTTTT.

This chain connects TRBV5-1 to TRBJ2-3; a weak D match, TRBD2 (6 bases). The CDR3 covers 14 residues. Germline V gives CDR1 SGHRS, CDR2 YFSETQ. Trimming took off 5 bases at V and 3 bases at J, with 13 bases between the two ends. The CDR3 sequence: CASSSGESTDTQYF. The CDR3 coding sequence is TGCGCCAGCAGTTCGGGGGAGTCTACAGATACGCAGTATTTT.

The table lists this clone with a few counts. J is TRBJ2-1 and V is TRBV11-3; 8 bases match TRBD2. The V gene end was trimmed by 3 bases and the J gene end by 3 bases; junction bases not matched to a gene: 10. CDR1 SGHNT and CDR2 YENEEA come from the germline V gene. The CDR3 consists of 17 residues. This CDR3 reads CASSLGAGGVGYNEQFF. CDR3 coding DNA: TGTGCCAGCAGCTTGGGGGCGGGAGGCGTCGGCTACAATGAGCAGTTCTTC.

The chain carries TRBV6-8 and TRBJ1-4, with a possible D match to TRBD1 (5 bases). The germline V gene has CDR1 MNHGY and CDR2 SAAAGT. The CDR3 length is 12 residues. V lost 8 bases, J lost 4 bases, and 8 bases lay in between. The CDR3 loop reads CASGTGNEKLFF. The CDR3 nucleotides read TGTGCCAGCGGGACGGGTAATGAAAAACTGTTTTTT.

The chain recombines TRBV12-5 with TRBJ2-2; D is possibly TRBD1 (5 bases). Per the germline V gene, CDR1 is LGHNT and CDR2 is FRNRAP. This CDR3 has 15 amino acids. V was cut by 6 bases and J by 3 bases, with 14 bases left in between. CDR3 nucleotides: TGTGCTAGTGGCCGACAGAGGACGTACACCGGGGAGCTGTTTTTT. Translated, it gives CASGRQRTYTGELFF.

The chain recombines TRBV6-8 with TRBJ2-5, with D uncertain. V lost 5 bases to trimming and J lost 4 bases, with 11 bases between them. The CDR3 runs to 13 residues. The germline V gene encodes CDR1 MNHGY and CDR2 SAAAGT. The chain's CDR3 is CASSAGYRETQYF. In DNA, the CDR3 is TGTGCCAGCAGTGCCGGGTATCGAGAGACCCAGTACTTC.

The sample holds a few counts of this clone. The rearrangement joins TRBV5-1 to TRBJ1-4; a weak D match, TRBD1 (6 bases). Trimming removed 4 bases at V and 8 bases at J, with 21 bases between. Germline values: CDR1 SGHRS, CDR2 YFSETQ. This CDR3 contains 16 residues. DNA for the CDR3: TGCGCCAGCAGCACGGGGGGCGCACTGGACTTCGAAAAACTGTTTTTT. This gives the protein CASSTGGALDFEKLFF. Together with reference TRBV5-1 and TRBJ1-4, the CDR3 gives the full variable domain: KAGVTQTPRYLIKTRGQQVTLSCSPISGHRSVSWYQQTPGQGLQFLFEYFSETQRNKGNFPGRFSGRQFSNSRSEMNVSTLELGDSALYLCASSTGGALDFEKLFFGSGTQLSVL.

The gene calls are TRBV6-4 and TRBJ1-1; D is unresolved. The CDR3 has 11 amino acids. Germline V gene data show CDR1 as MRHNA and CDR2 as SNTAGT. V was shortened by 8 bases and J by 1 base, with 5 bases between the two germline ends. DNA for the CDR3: TGTGCCAGCGCCCGGAACACTGAAGCTTTCTTT. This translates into CASARNTEAFF.

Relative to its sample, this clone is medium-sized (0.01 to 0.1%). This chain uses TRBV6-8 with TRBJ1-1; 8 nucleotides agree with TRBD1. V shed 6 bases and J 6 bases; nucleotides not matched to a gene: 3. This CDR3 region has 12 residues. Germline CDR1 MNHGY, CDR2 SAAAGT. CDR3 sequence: CASRSTGAEAFF. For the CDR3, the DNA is TGTGCCAGCAGATCGACAGGGGCTGAAGCTTTCTTT.

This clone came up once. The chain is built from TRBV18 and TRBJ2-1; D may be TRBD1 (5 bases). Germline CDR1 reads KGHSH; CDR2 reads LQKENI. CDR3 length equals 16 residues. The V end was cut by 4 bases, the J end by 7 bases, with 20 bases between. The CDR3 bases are TGTGCCAGCTCACTAGGGCAGGGTGGTGAGTGGAATGAGCAGTTCTTC. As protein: CASSLGQGGEWNEQFF.

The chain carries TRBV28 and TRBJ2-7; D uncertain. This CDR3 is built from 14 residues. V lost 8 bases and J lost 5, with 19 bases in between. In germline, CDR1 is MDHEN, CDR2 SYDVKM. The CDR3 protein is CASSPRTFSNEQYF. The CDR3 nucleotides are TGTGCCAGCTCACCGAGGACCTTCAGCAACGAGCAGTACTTC.